The following is a T cell receptor (beta chain) sequence with its context. Its antigen is unidentified. This record belongs to a study of lymphopenia after photon versus proton radiotherapy. Whole-study results and caveats: Post-nadir TCR diversity decline inversely tracked overall survival among those who died. Relative stability marked proton patients; photon patients lost diversity and naive cells.

Data came from immunoSEQ multiplex PCR; TCRdb stores just in-frame clones and leaves some out. Here the sample spans 150,000 to 200,000 clones, about 85% being singletons. The material was peripheral blood, obtained from a patient treated with photon-based radiotherapy. This TCR came from a man aged 45-65 years with gastric cancer.

In DNA form, the CDR3 reads TGTGCCAGCCAAAGTGGGGCAGGGTCGACTTTGGTGGGCTACACCTTC. It encodes CASQSGAGSTLVGYTF. The gene calls are TRBV2 and TRBJ1-2; tentative D call: TRBD1 (5 bases). The CDR3 loop spans 16 amino acids. The germline V gene has CDR1 SNHLY and CDR2 FYNNEI. V was trimmed by 8 bases and J by 8 bases, leaving 27 bases between them.